Below are 13 T cell receptor beta chains sequenced from a single sample in a study of OX40 agonist ivuxolimab in advanced cancers. Sequencing was performed with immunoSEQ multiplex PCR; in TCRdb, only in-frame clones are kept and a portion is missing. In the table there are tens of thousands of clones, around 87% of which are singletons. This specimen was CD4+ or CD8+ T cells sorted from blood, taken in a trial of the OX40 agonist ivuxolimab. The receptors here all came from an adult with an advanced solid tumor such as melanoma, head and neck, liver or kidney cancer.

The gene calls are TRBV6-6 and TRBJ1-2; D might be TRBD1 (5 bases). This CDR3 has 15 amino acids. V lost 7 bases, J lost 6 bases, and 21 bases lay in between. Germline V gene sequence: CDR1 MNHNY, CDR2 SVGAGI (reference sequence). The CDR3 DNA follows: TGTGCCAGCAAGCTTACCGGGACGCCCCGGGATGGCTACACCTTC. Amino acid sequence: CASKLTGTPRDGYTF.

This chain links TRBV7-8 with TRBJ2-3; D is uncertain. The CDR3 contains 12 residues. Trimming removed 0 bases from V and 3 bases from J, with 1 base in between. From germline, CDR1 is SGHVS and CDR2 FQNEAQ. In DNA, the CDR3 is TGTGCCAGCAGCTTAGCGACAGATACGCAGTATTTT. This sequence encodes CASSLATDTQYF.

The V and J genes are TRBV5-1 and TRBJ1-1; the D gene is possibly TRBD1 (5 bases). Trimming removed 4 bases at V and 1 base at J, with 11 bases between. Germline CDR1 and CDR2: SGHRS and YFSETQ. The CDR3 has 14 amino acids. In nucleotides, the CDR3 is TGCGCCAGCAGCCTAGACACAGGGAACACTGAAGCTTTCTTT. Its translation: CASSLDTGNTEAFF.

The chain recombines TRBV5-6 with TRBJ2-7; weak D call: TRBD1 (6 bases). Trimming took 2 bases from V and 5 from J, leaving 11 bases between them. Germline V CDR1 and CDR2: SGHDT, YYEEEE. The CDR3 runs to 13 residues. CDR3 DNA sequence: TGTGCCAGCAGCTTTTTACAGGGCGACGAGCAGTACTTC. Residues: CASSFLQGDEQYF.

The rearrangement links TRBV5-1 to TRBJ2-5, with 8 bases aligning to TRBD1. The CDR3 is made up of 17 amino acids. The ends lost 4 bases at V and 1 base at J; junction bases unmatched: 12. Germline assignment: CDR1 SGHRS and CDR2 YFSETQ. CDR3 nucleotide sequence: TGCGCCAGCAGCATACTTCCTGCAGGGACAGGCCAAGAGACCCAGTACTTC. Its protein product is CASSILPAGTGQETQYF.

V gene TRBV19 combines with J gene TRBJ1-2; TRBD1 aligns across 9 bases. The trim removed 2 bases at V and 3 bases at J, leaving 13 bases unmatched. CDR3 length: 18 residues. Germline V CDR1 and CDR2: LNHDA, SQIVND (reference sequence). The DNA for the CDR3 is TGTGCCAGTAGTATATTTGGGACCGGACAGGGGACGGACTATGGCTACACCTTC. Residues: CASSIFGTGQGTDYGYTF.

This chain links TRBV5-1 with TRBJ1-3, with D possibly matching TRBD1 (5 bases). This CDR3 spans 16 amino acids. Trimming pared 0 bases from V and 0 bases from J, leaving 10 bases between. Germline lookup yields CDR1 SGHRS and CDR2 YFSETQ. The CDR3 is CASSLDRLSSGNTIYF. CDR3 sequence (DNA): TGCGCCAGCAGCTTGGACAGGCTGAGCTCTGGAAACACCATATATTTT.

The V and J genes are TRBV6-5 and TRBJ2-7, with TRBD1 matching 7 bases. The CDR3 totals 14 residues. Germline CDR1 MNHEY, CDR2 SVGAGI. Trimming took 5 bases from V and 4 from J; bases not matched to a gene: 8. CDR3 in DNA: TGTGCCAGCAGTCCCCGGGACAGCCTTTACGAGCAGTACTTC. Residues: CASSPRDSLYEQYF.

The rearrangement links TRBV18 to TRBJ1-1, with 11 bases matching TRBD1. Germline CDR1 KGHSH, CDR2 LQKENI. This CDR3 contains 14 residues. After removal of 7 bases from V and 5 bases from J, the junction contained 6 bases not matched to a gene. CDR3 loop: CASCPGQGATEAFF. The CDR3 coding sequence is TGTGCCAGCTGTCCCGGACAGGGGGCTACTGAAGCTTTCTTT.

CDR3 residues: CASRGTSGNNSPLHF. The CDR3 coding sequence is TGTGCCAGCAGGGGGACATCGGGGAATAATTCACCCCTCCACTTT. V usage is TRBV2 and J usage is TRBJ1-6; perhaps TRBD1 as D (6 bases). V lost 6 bases, J lost 5 bases, and 14 bases lay in between. This CDR3 contains 15 residues. CDR1 and CDR2 from the germline V gene are SNHLY and FYNNEI. The variable domain in full, with the rest retrieved from reference TRBV2 and TRBJ1-6, is EPEVTQTPSHQVTQMGQEVILRCVPISNHLYFYWYRQILGQKVEFLVSFYNNEISEKSEIFDDQFSVERPDGSNFTLKIRSTKLEDSAMYFCASRGTSGNNSPLHFGNGTRLTVT.

J is TRBJ2-2 and V is TRBV2; 8 bases are a match to TRBD2. The CDR3 runs to 18 residues. In germline, CDR1 is SNHLY, CDR2 FYNNEI. The V segment lost 4 bases and the J segment 0 bases; nucleotides outside the gene matches: 10. CDR3 region: CASSVPTSATANTGELFF. In nucleotides, the CDR3 is TGTGCCAGCAGTGTTCCGACTAGCGCTACCGCGAACACCGGGGAGCTGTTTTTT.

V and J are TRBV10-1 and TRBJ2-3; D not certain. CDR3 length equals 13 residues. In germline, CDR1 is WNHNN, CDR2 SYGVQD (reference sequence). Between the trimmed V and J ends, which lost 2 bases and 3 bases, there was a span of 6 bases. The CDR3 region is CASSEANTDTQYF. CDR3 bases: TGCGCCAGCAGTGAGGCGAATACAGATACGCAGTATTTT.

In its sample, this clone was seen a few times. The chain recombines TRBV19 with TRBJ1-2; D uncertain. The CDR3 runs to 13 residues. Trimming removed 6 bases at V and 5 bases at J, with 13 bases between. Germline assignment: CDR1 LNHDA and CDR2 SQIVND (reference sequence). CDR3 DNA sequence: TGTGCCAGTAGAGGAGACGGAGCATATGGCTACACCTTC. Translated, it gives CASRGDGAYGYTF.